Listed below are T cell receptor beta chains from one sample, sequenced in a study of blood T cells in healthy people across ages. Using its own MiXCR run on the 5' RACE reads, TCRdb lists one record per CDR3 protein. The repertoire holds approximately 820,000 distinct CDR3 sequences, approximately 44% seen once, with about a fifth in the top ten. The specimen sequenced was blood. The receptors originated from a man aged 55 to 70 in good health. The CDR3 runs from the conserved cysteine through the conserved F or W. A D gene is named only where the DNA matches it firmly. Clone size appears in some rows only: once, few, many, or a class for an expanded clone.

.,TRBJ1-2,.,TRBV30,TGTGCCTGGAGTGCGGGCCTAAACTATGGCTACACCTTC,CAWSAGLNYGYTF
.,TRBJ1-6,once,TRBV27,TGTGCCAGCTCCTCTCCTGGGGGGGGTTCACCCCTCCACTTT,CASSSPGGGSPLHF
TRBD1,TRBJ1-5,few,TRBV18,TGTGCCAGCTCACCATCGGACAGGGGAGTTGTAATCAATCAGCCCCAGCATTTT,CASSPSDRGVVINQPQHF
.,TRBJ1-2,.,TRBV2,TGTGCCAGCAGTCCACAGACAGTCGCCTATGGCTACACCTTC,CASSPQTVAYGYTF
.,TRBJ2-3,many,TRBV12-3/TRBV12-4,TGTGCCAGCAGTTTATCGGGGGCAGATACGCAGTATTTT,CASSLSGADTQYF
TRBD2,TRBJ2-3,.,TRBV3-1,TGTGCCAGCAGCCAAGAAGAGGGGACTAGCGGGGGGGATTACACAGATACGCAGTATTTT,CASSQEEGTSGGDYTDTQYF
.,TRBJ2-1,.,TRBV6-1,TGTGCCAGCAGAGAAGGACACATGACCTACAATGAGCAGTTCTTC,CASREGHMTYNEQFF
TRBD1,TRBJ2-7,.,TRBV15,TGTGCCACCAGCAGAGAACGTGGTGGACAGGGCTACGAGCAGTACTTC,CATSRERGGQGYEQYF
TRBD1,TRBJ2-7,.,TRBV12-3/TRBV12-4,TGTGCCAGCAGACCCTCCAGAGGGGGCCTCTACGAGCAGTACTTC,CASRPSRGGLYEQYF
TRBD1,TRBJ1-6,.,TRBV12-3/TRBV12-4,TGTGCCAGCAGACCCGGACAGGGGAAGTCACCCCTCCACTTT,CASRPGQGKSPLHF
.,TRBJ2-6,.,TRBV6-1,TGTGCCAGCAGTGAGCAGACTACTGGGGCCAACGTCCTGACTTTC,CASSEQTTGANVLTF
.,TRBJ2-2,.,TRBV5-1,TGCGCCAGCAGGGGCAGGCCGAACACCGGGGAGCTGTTTTTT,CASRGRPNTGELFF
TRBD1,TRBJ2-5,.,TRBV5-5,TGTGCCAGCAGCCAAACGGACAGGGGGATGCTAAAGGAGCAGTACTTC,CASSQTDRGMLKEQYF
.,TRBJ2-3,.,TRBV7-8,TGTGCCAGCAGCCAAACACTGAGCACAGATACGCAGTATTTT,CASSQTLSTDTQYF
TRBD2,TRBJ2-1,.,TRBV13,TGTGCCAGCAGCTTAGTAGCGGGGGGCCTTTTGGAGCAGTTCTTC,CASSLVAGGLLEQFF
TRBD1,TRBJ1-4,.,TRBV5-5,TGTGCCAGCAGCAACGAACAGGGGGTAGCTAATGAAAAACTGTTTTTT,CASSNEQGVANEKLFF
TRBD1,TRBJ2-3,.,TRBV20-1,TGCAGTGCTAGGCGCGGGACAGGGGCAACAGATACGCAGTATTTT,CSARRGTGATDTQYF
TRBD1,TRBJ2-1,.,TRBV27,TGTGCCAGCAGTTCACCGGGACAGGAATACAATGAGCAGTTCTTC,CASSSPGQEYNEQFF
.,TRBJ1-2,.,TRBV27,TGTGCCAGCAGTTTCGGGATTAACTATGGCTACACCTTC,CASSFGINYGYTF
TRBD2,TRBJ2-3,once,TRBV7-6,TGTGCCAGCAGCCGAGCGGGGGGGCTGTCAGATACGCAGTATTTT,CASSRAGGLSDTQYF
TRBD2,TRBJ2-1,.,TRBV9,TGTGCCAGCAGCGGGACCCCGGGGGGTGAGCAGTTCTTC,CASSGTPGGEQFF
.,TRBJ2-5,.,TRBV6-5,TGTGCCAGCAGTGACTCGACAGCCCAAGCGACCCAGTACTTC,CASSDSTAQATQYF
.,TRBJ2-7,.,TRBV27,TGTGCCAGCAGTCCAGGACCTGGTTGGGAGCAGTACTTC,CASSPGPGWEQYF
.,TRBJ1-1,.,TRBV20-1,TGCAGTTTAAGAAGAGGGACGACGAACACTGAAGCTTTCTTT,CSLRRGTTNTEAFF
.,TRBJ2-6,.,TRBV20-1,TGCAGTGCTAACTCTGGGGCCAACGTCCTGACTTTC,CSANSGANVLTF
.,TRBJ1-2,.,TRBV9,TGTGCCAGCAGCCGAGGAACAGGGCGAGGCTACACCTTC,CASSRGTGRGYTF
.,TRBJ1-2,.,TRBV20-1,TGCAGTGCTAGTGGAGGAGTGTATGGCTACACCTTC,CSASGGVYGYTF
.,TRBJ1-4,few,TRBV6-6,TGTGCCAGCAGTTACACCGGGAGCACTAATGAAAAACTGTTTTTT,CASSYTGSTNEKLFF
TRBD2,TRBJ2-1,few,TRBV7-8,TGTGCCAGCAGCTTACTAGCGGGGTTTGACAATGAGCAGTTCTTC,CASSLLAGFDNEQFF
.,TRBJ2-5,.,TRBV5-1,TGCGCCAGTCACCCCCGGACAAACCAAGAGACCCAGTACTTC,CASHPRTNQETQYF
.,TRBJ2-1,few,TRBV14,TGTGCCAGCAGCCAGGGACCGGGATCTTACAATGAGCAGTTCTTC,CASSQGPGSYNEQFF
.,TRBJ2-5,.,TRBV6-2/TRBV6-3,TGTGCCAGCAGGTCTGTGGGCCAAGAGACCCAGTACTTC,CASRSVGQETQYF
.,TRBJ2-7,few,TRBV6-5,TGTGCCAGCAGCCCGTACAGGGCCGAGCAGTACTTC,CASSPYRAEQYF
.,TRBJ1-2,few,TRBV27,TGTGCCAGCAGTTTATACCCCACAGACTTCTATGGCTACACCTTC,CASSLYPTDFYGYTF
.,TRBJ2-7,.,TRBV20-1,TGCAGTGCTAATAGGGTCCCCAAATACGAGCAGTACTTC,CSANRVPKYEQYF
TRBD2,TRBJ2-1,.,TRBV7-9,TGTGCCAGCACCCCGGGACTAGACGACAATGAGCAGTTCTTC,CASTPGLDDNEQFF
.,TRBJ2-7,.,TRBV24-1,TGTGCCACCAGTGACCACAAGGGATACGAGCAGTACTTC,CATSDHKGYEQYF
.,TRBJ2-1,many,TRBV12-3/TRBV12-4,TGTGCCAGCAGTTTTCAAGGGGGGTCCTACAATGAGCAGTTCTTC,CASSFQGGSYNEQFF
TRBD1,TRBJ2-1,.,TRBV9,TGTGCCAGCAGCACGTCGACAGGGGGCTGGAATGAGCAGTTCTTC,CASSTSTGGWNEQFF
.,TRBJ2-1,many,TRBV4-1,TGCGCCAGCAGCCAAGAGAGGGCTAATAATAATGAGCAGTTCTTC,CASSQERANNNEQFF
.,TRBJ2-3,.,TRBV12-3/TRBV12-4,TGTGCCAGCAGGGAGAGGGATACGCAGTATTTT,CASRERDTQYF
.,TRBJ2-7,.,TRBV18,TGTGCCAGCTCATCGACGAACTCCTACGAGCAGTACTTC,CASSSTNSYEQYF
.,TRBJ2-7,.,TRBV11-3,TGTGCCAGCAGTTTAGAGTTCGCAAACGAGCAGTACTTC,CASSLEFANEQYF
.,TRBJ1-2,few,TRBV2,TGTGCCAGCAGTGAAAAACAGGGAGTAGGCTACACCTTC,CASSEKQGVGYTF
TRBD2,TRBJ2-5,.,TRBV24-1,TGTGCCACCAGACTCCCTGGAGGGACTAGCGGGTCAGATACCCAGGGAGAGACCCAGTACTTC,CATRLPGGTSGSDTQGETQYF
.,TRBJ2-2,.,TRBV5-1,TGCGCCAGCAGCTTCTGGACAGAGAACACCGGGGAGCTGTTTTTT,CASSFWTENTGELFF
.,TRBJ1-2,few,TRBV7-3,TGTGCCAGCAGCGTCTCCGGGAACAACTATGGCTACACCTTC,CASSVSGNNYGYTF
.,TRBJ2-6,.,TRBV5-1,TGCGCCAGCAGCTTGGGTACAGGAGGGGACCCTGGGGCCAACGTCCTGACTTTC,CASSLGTGGDPGANVLTF
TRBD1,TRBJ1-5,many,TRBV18,TGTGCCAGCTCACCCGGACAGGGTAGTCAGCCCCAGCATTTT,CASSPGQGSQPQHF
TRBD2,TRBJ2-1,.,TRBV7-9,TGTGCCAGCAGCATTAGGACTAGCAGGGATTATGAGCAGTTCTTC,CASSIRTSRDYEQFF
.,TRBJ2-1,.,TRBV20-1,TGCAGTGCTGCAGGGGCGCCCAGCAATGAGCAGTTCTTC,CSAAGAPSNEQFF
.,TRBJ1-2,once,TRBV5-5,TGTGCCAGCAGCTCGGCGCCTATAAACTATGGCTACACCTTC,CASSSAPINYGYTF
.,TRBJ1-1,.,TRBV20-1,TGCAGTGCTAGAGGTTTGCGGGGCACTGAAGCTTTCTTT,CSARGLRGTEAFF
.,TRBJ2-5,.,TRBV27,TGTGCCAGCAAGCTCTTGGACAGACAAGAGACCCAGTACTTC,CASKLLDRQETQYF
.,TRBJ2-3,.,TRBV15,TGTGCCACCAGGGATCCAATCACAGATACGCAGTATTTT,CATRDPITDTQYF
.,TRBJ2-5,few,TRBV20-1,TGCAGTGCTAGAAACCCTCTCAAGACCCAGTACTTC,CSARNPLKTQYF